A few counts support the clone carrying this T cell receptor (beta chain). Its target is not known. This entry is derived from a study of beta chain features in type 1 diabetes. Sequencing targeted expressed TCRB transcripts, as all isolated RNA had been reverse transcribed. Clones were read by immunoSEQ multiplex PCR, and TCRdb kept only the in-frame ones, dropping some. The sample has 250,000 to 300,000 clones, roughly an eighth seen once; the top ten hold 0.015% to 0.02%. Study conclusions and caveats: Across all four CD4+ subsets, people with type 1 diabetes showed modestly shorter TCRB CDR3s. Compared with healthy donors, patients appeared to share more similar naive, central memory and regulatory TCRB repertoires.

The length of the CDR3 is 14 residues. The germline gives CDR1 LNHNV, CDR2 YYDKDF (reference sequence). V was cut by 1 base and J by 1 base, with 7 bases left in between. The source of this sequence is a man aged 25-40 years with type 1 diabetes. Sequencing input: naive CD4+ T cells from blood. The chain recombines TRBV15 with TRBJ2-5; D call uncertain. The CDR3 region has the DNA TGTGCCACCAGCAGAGGAGCTAGCCAAGAGACCCAGTACTTC. Its translation: CATSRGASQETQYF.